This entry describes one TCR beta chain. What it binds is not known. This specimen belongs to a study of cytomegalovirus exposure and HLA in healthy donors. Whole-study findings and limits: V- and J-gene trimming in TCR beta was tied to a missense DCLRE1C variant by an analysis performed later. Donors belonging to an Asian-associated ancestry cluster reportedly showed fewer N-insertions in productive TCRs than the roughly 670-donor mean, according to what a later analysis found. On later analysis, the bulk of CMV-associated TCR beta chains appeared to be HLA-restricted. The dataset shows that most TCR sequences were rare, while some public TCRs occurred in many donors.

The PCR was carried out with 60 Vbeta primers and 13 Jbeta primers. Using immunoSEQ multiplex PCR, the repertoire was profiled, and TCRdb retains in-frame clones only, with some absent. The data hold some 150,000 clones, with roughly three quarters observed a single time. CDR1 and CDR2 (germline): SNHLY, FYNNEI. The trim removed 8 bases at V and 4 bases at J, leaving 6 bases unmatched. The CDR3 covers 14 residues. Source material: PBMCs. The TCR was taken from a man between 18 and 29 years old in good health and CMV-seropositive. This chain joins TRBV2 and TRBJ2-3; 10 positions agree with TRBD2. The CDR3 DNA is TGTGCCAGCTCCCCGGGACTAGCGTCAGATACGCAGTATTTT. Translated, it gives CASSPGLASDTQYF.